This T cell receptor beta chain appears in the sequencing data of a study of identical twins. Study-wide points: In zero-insertion analyses, partial confounding could arise from invariant MAIT and iNKT cells.

A universal primer site arose from template switching, and cDNA bore unique molecular identifiers. TCRdb re-derived calls from the 5' RACE reads in MiXCR, one entry per CDR3 protein. The data contain around 450,000 distinct CDR3 sequences, approximately 15% of them singletons. This clonotype was counted a few times. Its antigen is still unknown. Germline CDR1 is WSHSY and CDR2 is SAAADI. Trimming took 5 bases from V and 2 from J, leaving 9 bases between them. The CDR3 runs to 14 residues. These same records also appear under a second study, on yellow fever vaccine responses in identical twins.

The rearrangement links TRBV10-2 to TRBJ2-2; D remains ambiguous. The sample was CD4+ T cells sorted from blood. The receptor was isolated from a woman under 30 in good health. The DNA for the CDR3 is TGCGCCAGCAGTTGGGATTTCAACACCGGGGAGCTGTTTTTT. Its translation: CASSWDFNTGELFF.